This T cell receptor beta chain was observed in a study of blood T cell repertoires in COVID-19. Study summary: Sites across the United States, Italy and Spain contributed samples from acute and convalescent COVID-19. T cells, B-cell-depleted T cells, or PBMCs supplied cDNA or gDNA.

Per the authors' pipeline: Reference gene primer amplification gave nucleated cell count estimates. The data were produced by immunoSEQ multiplex PCR, yet TCRdb's version contains in-frame clones alone and is incomplete. The DNA gave D and trimming, while V, J and clone size come from that table. The table records tens of thousands of clones, over 80% of them present only once. V dropped 2 bases and J dropped 6 bases, with 14 bases sitting between them. The germline V gene has CDR1 SEHNR and CDR2 FQNEAQ (reference sequence). This CDR3 has 14 residues. The sequence was collected from a man between 70 and 80 years old with acute or convalescent COVID-19. V gene TRBV7-9 combines with J gene TRBJ2-7; tentatively, D is TRBD2 (5 bases). The sequencing input was peripheral blood. CDR3 sequence (DNA): TGTGCCAGCAGCTTAACTAGTGGAGAACGCGAGCAGTACTTC. Translating gives CASSLTSGEREQYF.